Sequencing of this T cell receptor beta chain was carried out in a study of cytomegalovirus exposure and HLA in healthy donors. Background on the study: It was reported in a later analysis that the same platform had been used for the roughly 130 validation repertoires as for the roughly 670 first-cohort repertoires.

Libraries were prepared by immunoSEQ multiplex PCR; TCRdb keeps only in-frame clonotypes and omits some of them. Of about 44,000 clones in the sample, roughly 93% were seen once. The CDR3 has 15 amino acids. Germline V CDR1 and CDR2: MNHEY, SMNVEV (reference sequence). The V end lost 6 bases, the J end lost 0 bases, and 14 bases lay between the germline ends. The sequence was collected from a woman aged 18-29 years in good health and CMV-seronegative. Sequenced material: PBMCs. The V and J genes are TRBV27 and TRBJ1-2; D possibly corresponds to TRBD1 (6 bases). The CDR3 here is CASSPRTDANYGYTF. For the CDR3, the DNA is TGTGCCAGCAGCCCCCGGACAGACGCTAACTATGGCTACACCTTC.